What follows is one TCR beta chain and its context. Its antigen is undetermined. This entry comes from a study of CD8 T cells in Susac syndrome. Regarding the study as a whole: The study acknowledged a relatively small number of individuals in its TCR sequencing and HLA analysis.

RNA totalling roughly 0.45 to 1 ug underwent reverse transcription with random hexamers. An immunoSEQ multiplex PCR generated amplified TCR beta CDR3 products spanning 54 Vbeta and 13 Jbeta. Via MiXCR, TCRdb re-called the immunoSEQ multiplex PCR reads, giving one row per CDR3 protein. The table has 110,000 to 150,000 distinct CDR3 sequences, approximately 95% seen once. The CDR3 has 13 amino acids. Trimming pared 0 bases from V and 6 bases from J, leaving 8 bases between. Germline CDR1 is ENHRY and CDR2 is SYGVKD. CD8+ and CD4+ blood T cells underwent TCR beta sequencing. The authors negatively isolated CD8+ and CD4+ T cells and FACS-enriched TEMRA cells.

Source material: CD8+ T cells from PBMCs. This clonotype was sampled from a human donor in good health. The chain joins TRBV10-3 to TRBJ1-1; tentative D call: TRBD1 (6 bases). Here the CDR3 reads CAISESRGAEAFF. DNA of the CDR3: TGTGCCATCAGTGAGTCCAGGGGCGCTGAAGCTTTCTTT.